This T cell receptor beta chain was obtained from a study of cytomegalovirus exposure and HLA in healthy donors. CDR1 is SGHRS and CDR2 is YFSETQ in the germline V gene. The ends were cut back, 4 bases at V and 0 bases at J, with 15 bases in the middle. The CDR3 runs 16 residues. The donors comprised healthy bone marrow donors. Vbeta (60) and Jbeta (13) primers were used in the PCR. TCRdb's table, derived via immunoSEQ multiplex PCR, lists solely in-frame clones and lacks some. The table includes some 150,000 clones, roughly three quarters detected once. The source of this sequence is a young man in good health and CMV-seropositive. The material sequenced was PBMCs. This chain joins TRBV5-1 and TRBJ2-3; tentatively, D is TRBD1 (6 bases). The CDR3 sequence is CASSVVGTPSTDTQYF. In DNA, the CDR3 is TGCGCCAGCAGCGTGGTAGGGACACCGAGCACAGATACGCAGTATTTT. Complete variable domain (other parts from reference TRBV5-1 and TRBJ2-3): KAGVTQTPRYLIKTRGQQVTLSCSPISGHRSVSWYQQTPGQGLQFLFEYFSETQRNKGNFPGRFSGRQFSNSRSEMNVSTLELGDSALYLCASSVVGTPSTDTQYFGPGTRLTVL.